These 3 T cell receptor beta chains originate from one sample sequenced in a study of T cell clonality in common variable immunodeficiency. This table comes from immunoSEQ multiplex PCR, and its TCRdb copy is limited to in-frame clones, with some not included. There are 50,000 to 65,000 clones in the sample, none observed a single time. The specimen was peripheral blood mononuclear cells. These receptors came from a person between 18 and 75 years old in good health.

This clone was detected many times. Other DNA sequences in the sample encode the same CDR3. Incomplete CDR3 DNA: TGCGCCAGCAGCTTGGCCAGCGGCTCCTACGAG. Residues: CASSLASGSYE. In full, the CDR3 is CASSLASGSYEQYF. This rearrangement joins TRBV5-1 to TRBJ2-7, with D perhaps matching TRBD2 (5 bases). The CDR3 extends 3 residues past the end of the read, so its final part is completed from the germline J gene. From germline, CDR1 is SGHRS and CDR2 YFSETQ. Trimming pared 0 bases from V and 0 bases from J, leaving 7 bases between. CDR3 length equals 14 residues.

This clone has at least ten counts. The CDR3 end lies 3 residues beyond the end of the read and is filled in from the germline J gene. The chain couples TRBV20-1 to TRBJ2-3; TRBD2 matches at 8 bases. This CDR3 has 17 amino acids. Trimming took 0 bases from V and 0 from J; bases not matched to a gene: 8. The germline CDR1 and CDR2 sequences are DFQATT and SNEGSKA (reference sequence). CDR3 DNA, as far as it was read: TGCAGTGCTAGAGATCCTTTCGGGAGGGGAAGCACAGATACG. Its protein is CSARDPFGRGSTDT. The full CDR3 protein is CSARDPFGRGSTDTQYF.

In the case of this clone: The observed sequence ends 3 residues before the CDR3 terminus, with the missing tail filled in from the germline J gene. The gene calls are TRBV20-1 and TRBJ2-7; 8 nucleotides agree with TRBD2. The V and J ends lost 8 bases and 6 bases, in that order; junction bases with no gene match: 9. Per the germline V gene, CDR1 is DFQATT and CDR2 is SNEGSKA (reference sequence). CDR3 length equals 12 residues. The CDR3 loop is CSSGGGPTEQYF. Partial CDR3 DNA: TGCAGTTCCGGGGGGGGACCCACCGAG.